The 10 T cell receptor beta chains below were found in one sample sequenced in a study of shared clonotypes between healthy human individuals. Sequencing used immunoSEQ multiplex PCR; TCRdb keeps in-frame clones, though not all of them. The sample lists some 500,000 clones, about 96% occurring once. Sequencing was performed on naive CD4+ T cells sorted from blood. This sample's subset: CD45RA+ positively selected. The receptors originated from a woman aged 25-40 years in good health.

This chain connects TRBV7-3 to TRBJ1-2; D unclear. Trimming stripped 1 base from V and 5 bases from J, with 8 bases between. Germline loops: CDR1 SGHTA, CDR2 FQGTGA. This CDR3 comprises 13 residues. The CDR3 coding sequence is TGTGCCAGCAGCTTAAAAGCGGATTATGGCTACACCTTC. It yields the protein CASSLKADYGYTF. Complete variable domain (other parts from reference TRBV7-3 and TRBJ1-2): GAGVSQTPSNKVTEKGKYVELRCDPISGHTALYWYRQSLGQGPEFLIYFQGTGAADDSGLPNDRFFAVRPEGSVSTLKIQRTERGDSAVYLCASSLKADYGYTFGSGTRLTVV.

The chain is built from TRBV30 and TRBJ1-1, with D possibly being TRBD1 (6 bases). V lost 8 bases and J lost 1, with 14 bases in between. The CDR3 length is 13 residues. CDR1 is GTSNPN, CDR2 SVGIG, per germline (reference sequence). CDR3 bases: TGTGCCGCAACCCGGACAGCGAACACTGAAGCTTTCTTT. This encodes CAATRTANTEAFF.

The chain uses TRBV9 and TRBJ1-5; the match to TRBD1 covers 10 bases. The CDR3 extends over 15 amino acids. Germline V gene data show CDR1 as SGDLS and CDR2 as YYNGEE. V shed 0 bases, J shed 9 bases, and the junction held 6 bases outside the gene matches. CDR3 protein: CASSVEGQGIAPQHF. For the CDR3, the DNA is TGTGCCAGCAGCGTAGAGGGACAGGGGATTGCGCCCCAGCATTTT. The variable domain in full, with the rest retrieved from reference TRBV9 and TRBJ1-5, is DSGVTQTPKHLITATGQRVTLRCSPRSGDLSVYWYQQSLDQGLQFLIQYYNGEERAKGNILERFSAQQFPDLHSELNLSSLELGDSALYFCASSVEGQGIAPQHFGDGTRLSIL.

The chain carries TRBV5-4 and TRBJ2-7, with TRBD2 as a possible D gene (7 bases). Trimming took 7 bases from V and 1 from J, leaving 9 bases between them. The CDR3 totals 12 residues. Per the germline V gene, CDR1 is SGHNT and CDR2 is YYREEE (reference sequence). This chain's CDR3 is CASAGASYEQYF. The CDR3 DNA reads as TGTGCCAGCGCGGGGGCTTCCTACGAGCAGTACTTC. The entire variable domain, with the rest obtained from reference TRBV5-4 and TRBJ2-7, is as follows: ETGVTQSPTHLIKTRGQQVTLRCSSQSGHNTVSWYQQALGQGPQFIFQYYREEENGRGNFPPRFSGLQFPNYSSELNVNALELDDSALYLCASAGASYEQYFGPGTRLTVT.

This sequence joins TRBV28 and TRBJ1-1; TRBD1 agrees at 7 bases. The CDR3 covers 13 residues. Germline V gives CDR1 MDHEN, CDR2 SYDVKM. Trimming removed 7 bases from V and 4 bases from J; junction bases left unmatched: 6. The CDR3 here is CASTRQGGTEAFF. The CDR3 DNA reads TGTGCCAGCACCAGACAGGGAGGCACTGAAGCTTTCTTT.

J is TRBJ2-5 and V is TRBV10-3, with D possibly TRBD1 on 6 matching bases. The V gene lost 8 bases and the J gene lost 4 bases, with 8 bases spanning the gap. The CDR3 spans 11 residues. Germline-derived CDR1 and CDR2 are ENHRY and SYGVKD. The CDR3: CAIGGGETQYF. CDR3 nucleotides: TGTGCCATCGGGGGCGGAGAGACCCAGTACTTC.

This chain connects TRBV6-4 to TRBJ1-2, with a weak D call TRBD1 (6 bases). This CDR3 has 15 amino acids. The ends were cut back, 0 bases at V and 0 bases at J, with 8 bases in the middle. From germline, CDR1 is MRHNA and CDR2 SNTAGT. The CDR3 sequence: CASSDSAGANYGYTF. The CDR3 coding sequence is TGTGCCAGCAGTGACTCGGCAGGGGCTAACTATGGCTACACCTTC.

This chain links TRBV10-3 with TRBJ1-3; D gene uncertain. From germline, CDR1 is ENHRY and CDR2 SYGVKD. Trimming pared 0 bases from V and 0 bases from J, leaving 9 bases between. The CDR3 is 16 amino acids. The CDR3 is CAISESGPSSGNTIYF. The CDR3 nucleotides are TGTGCCATCAGTGAGTCAGGGCCTAGCTCTGGAAACACCATATATTTT.

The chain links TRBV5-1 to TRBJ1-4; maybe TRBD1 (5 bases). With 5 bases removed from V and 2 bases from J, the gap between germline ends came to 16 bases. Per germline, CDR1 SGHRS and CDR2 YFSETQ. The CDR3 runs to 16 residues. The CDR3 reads CASRFPGSGTNEKLFF. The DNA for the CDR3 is TGCGCCAGCAGATTTCCAGGGAGCGGTACTAATGAAAAACTGTTTTTT.

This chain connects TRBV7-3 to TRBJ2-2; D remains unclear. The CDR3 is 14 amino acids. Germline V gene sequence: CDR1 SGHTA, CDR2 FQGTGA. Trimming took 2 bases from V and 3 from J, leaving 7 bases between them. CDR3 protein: CASSLGIDTGELFF. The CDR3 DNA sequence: TGTGCCAGCAGCTTAGGTATAGACACCGGGGAGCTGTTTTTT.